A single TCR beta chain is shown here with its context. Its antigen remains unknown. The data belong to a study of cytotoxic CD8 clonotypes in ibrutinib-treated CLL. Overall study results and limits: The clonality rise at ibrutinib response reflected private clonotype expansion. Baseline-level clonality went beyond age-matched healthy donors and moved in step with circulating CD8+ T-cell counts.

Data came from immunoSEQ multiplex PCR; TCRdb stores just in-frame clones and leaves some out. In the table there are some 200,000 clones, 60% to 80% of which are singletons. CDR1 LGHNA and CDR2 YNFKEQ come from the germline V gene. The CDR3 consists of 14 residues. Trimming removed 0 bases from V and 6 bases from J, with 11 bases in between. This clonotype was sampled from a human donor with chronic lymphocytic leukemia. The chain employs TRBV4-2 and TRBJ1-1; the D is unclear. This specimen was PBMCs, taken after 12 months of ibrutinib treatment. Written as DNA, the CDR3 is TGTGCCAGCAGCCAAGAGTTGAAAGTCTCTGAAGCTTTCTTT. The encoded protein is CASSQELKVSEAFF.